These 3 T cell receptor beta chains originate from one sample sequenced in a study of T-cell reconstitution after alpha-beta-depleted transplantation in children (dated by TCRdb to the mid-2010s). Receptor libraries were prepared by PCR. The reads were generated on an Illumina HiSeq 2500. To normalize quantification of the TCRbeta repertoire, the TCR libraries were built with molecular barcoding that relied on unique molecular identifiers. TCRdb's own reprocessing of the public reads used fastp at Q25 and MiXCR and kept productive beta chains. Each CDR3 protein gets just one entry, which takes the most common genes and DNA from the rows behind it. This sample is represented by hundreds of thousands of distinct CDR3 sequences; approximately 19% of them were singletons. The ten largest clones capture around 45% of the sample. The sample's treatment or condition label, decoded: allogeneic hematopoietic cell transplantation with graft depleted of TCRalphabeta T cells and CD19 B cells.

Sequenced material: PBMCs, mostly from graft donor cells, taken 360 days after TCRalphabeta/CD19-depleted stem cell transplant. The receptors were sampled from a male patient aged 2 to 9 who had a stem cell transplant for acute lymphoblastic leukemia, so the T cells may come from the graft donor.

This sequence joins TRBV5-1 and TRBJ2-3, with TRBD2 matching 13 bases. Trimming cost V 0 bases and J 0 bases; bases outside gene matches: 4. The germline V gene encodes CDR1 SGHRS and CDR2 YFSETQ. This CDR3 spans 18 amino acids. The CDR3 sequence is CASSLAGLAGASTDTQYF. The CDR3 nucleotides are TGCGCCAGCAGCTTGGCCGGACTAGCGGGAGCAAGCACAGATACGCAGTATTTT.

The J gene is TRBJ2-6, the V gene TRBV11-1, with 8 bases that match TRBD1. This CDR3 has 21 residues. J was trimmed by 2 bases and V by 1 base; bases with no gene match: 16. Germline CDR1 reads SGHAT; CDR2 reads FQDESV (reference sequence). In DNA form, the CDR3 reads TGTGCCAGCAGCTTAGGAGTGATGCAGGGGGCAAAGGGAACTGGGGCCAACGTCCTGACTTTC. Protein sequence: CASSLGVMQGAKGTGANVLTF.

This clonotype appeared many times. This chain uses TRBV27 with TRBJ1-4, with a tentative D call TRBD1 (6 bases). Between the trimmed V and J ends, which lost 8 bases and 3 bases, there was a span of 10 bases. CDR3 length: 13 residues. Germline V gives CDR1 MNHEY, CDR2 SMNVEV (reference sequence). The CDR3 DNA reads TGTGCCAGCCGACCAGGGGCTAATGAAAAACTGTTTTTT. Translating it yields CASRPGANEKLFF.